This T cell receptor beta chain was captured in a study of CD8 T cells in ankylosing spondylitis. Study conclusions and caveats: Disease-linked clones were reportedly significantly enriched in matched ankylosing spondylitis synovial fluid. Reactive arthritis synovial fluid and blood previously showed some of these motif variants. Among TCR beta sequences, a motif of 7 to 9 highly homologous variants appeared characteristic of ankylosing spondylitis blood. Those disease-linked clones were CD8+; they were also relatively rare in peripheral blood.

Making the TCR beta libraries involved quantitative 5'-RACE with molecular barcodes. TCRdb passed the 5' RACE reads through MiXCR, listing each CDR3 protein once. The sample includes approximately 300,000 distinct CDR3 sequences, 7.5% to 9% of them seen just once. With regard to this clonotype: The antigen remains unidentified.

V was pared by 6 bases and J by 5 bases, with 20 bases between. The germline V gene encodes CDR1 DFQATT and CDR2 SNEGSKA (reference sequence). CDR3 length: 14 amino acids. The chain recombines TRBV20-1 with TRBJ2-7; the D call may be TRBD1 or TRBD2 (6 bases each). The clonotype comes from a male donor with ankylosing spondylitis. The sequencing input was blood, either unsorted or a sorted T cell fraction (not recorded which). The CDR3 coding sequence is TGCAGTGCAGGGGGGCGGGACCCCTTGGACGAGCAGTACTTC. Amino acids: CSAGGRDPLDEQYF.